The 8 T cell receptor beta chains below were found in one sample sequenced in a study of spatial heterogeneity in lung cancer (dated by TCRdb to about 2019). The time point label corresponds to: sample taken at primary tumor resection. Preparation of the library involved 5' RACE. Data came from a NextSeq 500. TCRdb trimmed the raw reads at Q25, called clones with MiXCR and kept productive beta chains. Each record represents a unique CDR3 protein, reported with the most common genes and DNA among its rows. The sample contains about 23,000 distinct CDR3 sequences, about 4.7% of them found a single time. More than 4.5% of the sample comes from the top ten. This specimen consisted of PBMCs, obtained at surgery. Source of these receptors: a male donor with early-stage non-small cell lung cancer.

Ten or more counts support this clonotype. The V and J genes are TRBV5-4 and TRBJ2-7; D might be TRBD1 (6 bases). V lost 3 bases and J 2 bases, leaving 12 bases between the germline ends. CDR3 length: 14 residues. CDR1 is SGHNT, CDR2 YYREEE, per germline (reference sequence). Here the CDR3 DNA reads TGTGCCAGCAGCTCGTCACAGGGAGCCTACGAGCAGTACTTC. Amino acids: CASSSSQGAYEQYF.

This clonotype was detected ten times or more. The rearrangement joins TRBV12-3 or TRBV12-4 to TRBJ2-2; 7 nucleotides align to TRBD1. V lost 3 bases and J lost 6; bases outside the gene matches: 7. The CDR3 length is 15 residues. The CDR3 nucleotides read TGTGCCAGCAGTTTCCGACAGGGACGGGCCGGGGAGCTGTTTTTT. This codes for CASSFRQGRAGELFF.

This clonotype was recorded many times. The chain couples TRBV12-3 or TRBV12-4 to TRBJ2-3; D unresolved. The CDR3 is 12 residues long. The V gene lost 3 bases and the J gene lost 2 bases, with 3 bases spanning the gap. The CDR3 nucleotides read TGTGCCAGCAGTTTGGACACAGATACGCAGTATTTT. Encoded protein: CASSLDTDTQYF.

This clonotype was counted at least ten times. CDR3 region: CASRGRGSNQPQHF. CDR3 bases: TGTGCCAGCCGTGGGAGGGGGAGCAATCAGCCCCAGCATTTT. This chain uses TRBV6-2 or TRBV6-3 with TRBJ1-5; D might be TRBD1 (6 bases). The length of the CDR3 is 14 residues. Germline V gives CDR1 MNHEY, CDR2 SVGEGT. The V end lost 8 bases, the J end lost 1 base, and 12 bases lay between the germline ends.

This clonotype was recorded many times. The rearrangement joins TRBV6-1 to TRBJ2-3, with 10 bases aligning to TRBD2. Looked up from germline, CDR1 is MNHNS and CDR2 is SASEGT. The ends lost 7 bases at V and 3 bases at J; junction bases unmatched: 10. The CDR3 has 16 residues. The CDR3 loop reads CASTWLAGDQTDTQYF. In DNA form, the CDR3 reads TGTGCCAGCACTTGGCTAGCGGGAGATCAGACAGATACGCAGTATTTT.

This clonotype was picked up a small number of times. The V and J genes are TRBV7-3 and TRBJ2-1; 8 bases agree with TRBD1. This CDR3 is built from 19 residues. V was clipped by 1 base and J by 4 bases; unmatched bases: 15. Germline V lookup: CDR1 SGHTA, CDR2 FQGTGA. DNA of the CDR3: TGTGCCAGCAGCTTAATTGGACCGACAGGGGTCGGGTTGTACAATGAGCAGTTCTTC. It yields the protein CASSLIGPTGVGLYNEQFF. Full variable domain (remainder filled in from reference TRBV7-3 and TRBJ2-1): GAGVSQTPSNKVTEKGKYVELRCDPISGHTALYWYRQSLGQGPEFLIYFQGTGAADDSGLPNDRFFAVRPEGSVSTLKIQRTERGDSAVYLCASSLIGPTGVGLYNEQFFGPGTRLTVL.

At least ten counts were recorded for this clonotype. J is TRBJ2-3 and V is TRBV20-1; TRBD2 matches 11 bases. CDR3 length equals 15 residues. Trimming cost V 3 bases and J 4 bases; bases outside gene matches: 6. Germline loops: CDR1 DFQATT, CDR2 SNEGSKA (reference sequence). As DNA, the CDR3 is TGCAGTGCTAGGCTAGCGGGAGGCAAGGCAGATACGCAGTATTTT. Translation gives CSARLAGGKADTQYF.

This clonotype occurred many times. The rearrangement links TRBV20-1 to TRBJ1-6; maybe TRBD1 (5 bases). This CDR3 contains 13 residues. CDR1 and CDR2 (germline): DFQATT, SNEGSKA (reference sequence). V lost 3 bases and J 9 bases, leaving 12 bases between the germline ends. The CDR3 DNA sequence: TGCAGTGCTAGGCACAGGCTGACTTCACCCCTCCACTTT. Encoded protein: CSARHRLTSPLHF.